The rows below give T cell receptor beta chains drawn from one sample of a study of cytomegalovirus exposure and HLA in healthy donors. Here immunoSEQ multiplex PCR was the method, and the copy in TCRdb shows in-frame clones only, minus some. The sample shows 150,000 to 200,000 clones, about four fifths of them seen only once. Sequenced input: PBMCs. The receptors shown here come from a woman younger than 30 in good health and CMV-seropositive. CDR3s include the opening cysteine and the closing phenylalanine or tryptophan. A D gene is named only where the DNA matches it firmly. Clone size is not always given. Where it is, it says once, few, many or a class for expanded clones.

v_gene	abundance	j_gene	d_gene	len	CDR3nt	CDR3aa
TRBV4-1	NA	TRBJ2-7	NA	17	TGCGCCAGCAGCCAAGATCCGCTGCGGGACCACTCCTACGAGCAATACTTC	CASSQDPLRDHSYEQYF
TRBV19	NA	TRBJ1-6	NA	17	TGTGCCAGTAGTCCACAGGGTGGTTTTAGGTATAATTCACCCCTCCACTTT	CASSPQGGFRYNSPLHF
TRBV5-1	NA	TRBJ2-5	NA	14	TGCGCCAGCAGCCGAACAGGGTTCGGTGAGACCCAGTACTTC	CASSRTGFGETQYF
TRBV9	NA	TRBJ2-7	NA	13	TGTGCCAGCAGCGTAGATGAGAACTACGAGCAGTACTTC	CASSVDENYEQYF
TRBV10-1	NA	TRBJ1-1	TRBD1	15	TGCGCCAGCAGTGAGTCTCAACAGGGGGACACTGAAGCTTTCTTT	CASSESQQGDTEAFF
TRBV5-1	NA	TRBJ1-4	NA	13	TGCGCCAGCGCAGGGCCTGCTAATGAAAAACTGTTTTTT	CASAGPANEKLFF
TRBV9	NA	TRBJ1-2	NA	16	TGTGCCAGCAGCGTGGGAGGCGGGGGGCCTGGGTATGGCTACACCTTC	CASSVGGGGPGYGYTF
TRBV5-6	NA	TRBJ2-1	TRBD2	15	TGTGCCAGCAGCTTGTTTAGCGGGGGGGCTAATGAGCAGTTCTTC	CASSLFSGGANEQFF
TRBV5-8	NA	TRBJ2-5	TRBD2	15	TGTGCCAGCAGCTCCGGGACTAGCGGGGAAGAGACCCAGTACTTC	CASSSGTSGEETQYF
TRBV28	NA	TRBJ1-2	NA	11	TGTGCCAGCAGACGGGACTATGGCTACACCTTC	CASRRDYGYTF
TRBV13	NA	TRBJ1-6	NA	15	TGTGCCAGCAGCCCGCGGACAGCCTCTAATTCACCCCTCCACTTT	CASSPRTASNSPLHF
TRBV6-6	NA	TRBJ1-5	NA	14	TGTGCCAGCAGTTACTCGCAGTATAATCAGCCCCAGCATTTT	CASSYSQYNQPQHF
TRBV7-2	NA	TRBJ2-3	NA	15	TGTGCCAGCAGCTTAGACGGGGGAAGCACAGATACGCAGTATTTT	CASSLDGGSTDTQYF
TRBV7-9	NA	TRBJ2-7	TRBD1	14	TGTGCCAGCAGCCGACAGGGGGTTGGAGGGGAGCAGTACTTC	CASSRQGVGGEQYF
TRBV25-1	NA	TRBJ1-6	NA	18	TGTGCCAGCAGTGACCGGCGGACAGAGTTTAGAAACAATTCACCCCTCCACTTT	CASSDRRTEFRNNSPLHF
TRBV15	once	TRBJ2-7	NA	15	TGTGCCACCAGCAGAGATTCGGGGGAGGTAAGCGAGCAGTACTTC	CATSRDSGEVSEQYF
TRBV11-3	NA	TRBJ2-5	TRBD1	13	TGTGCCAGCAGCCAGGACAGGGGAGAGACCCAGTACTTC	CASSQDRGETQYF
TRBV6-1	NA	TRBJ1-1	TRBD1	15	TGTGCCAGCAGTGAACTGTACAGGGGGCACACTGAAGCTTTCTTT	CASSELYRGHTEAFF
TRBV5-6	NA	TRBJ1-2	TRBD1	13	TGTGCCAGCAGCTTAGGGACAGAGCGGGGCTACACCTTC	CASSLGTERGYTF
TRBV5-1	NA	TRBJ2-1	NA	11	TGCGCCAGCAGCAGTGTAGCTGAGCAGTTCTTC	CASSSVAEQFF
TRBV9	NA	TRBJ1-6	TRBD1	17	TGTGCCAGCAGCGTAGAGGGACAGGCCCTGGGGAATTCACCCCTCCACTTT	CASSVEGQALGNSPLHF
TRBV4-2	NA	TRBJ2-3	TRBD2	18	TGTGCCAGCAGCCAAGATACCTGGAGTAGCGGGGGATCTGATACGCAGTATTTT	CASSQDTWSSGGSDTQYF
TRBV7-2	NA	TRBJ2-7	NA	11	TGTGCCAGCAGCTCCTTTGAGGAGCAGTACTTC	CASSSFEEQYF
TRBV5-1	NA	TRBJ1-6	TRBD1	16	TGCGCCAGCAGCTTGAACCAGGGACAGGGTAATTCACCCCTCCACTTT	CASSLNQGQGNSPLHF
TRBV19	NA	TRBJ2-2	TRBD2	14	TGTGCCAGTACCGTACCGGGACTAACCGGGGAGCTGTTTTTT	CASTVPGLTGELFF
TRBV5-1	NA	TRBJ2-7	NA	14	TGCGCCAGCAGCTTGGGGCTGGACAGTCGGGAGCAGTACTTC	CASSLGLDSREQYF
TRBV6-5	few	TRBJ2-3	NA	13	TGTGCCAGCGTGCCCCCCGGGACAGATACGCAGTATTTT	CASVPPGTDTQYF
TRBV21-1	NA	TRBJ2-5	NA	16	TGTGCCAGCAGCAAAGGGGCAGAGACGATTGCGGAGACCCAGTACTTC	CASSKGAETIAETQYF
TRBV2	NA	TRBJ1-5	TRBD1	15	TGTGCCAGCAGTCCACAGGGGGCAAGCAATCAGCCCCAGCATTTT	CASSPQGASNQPQHF